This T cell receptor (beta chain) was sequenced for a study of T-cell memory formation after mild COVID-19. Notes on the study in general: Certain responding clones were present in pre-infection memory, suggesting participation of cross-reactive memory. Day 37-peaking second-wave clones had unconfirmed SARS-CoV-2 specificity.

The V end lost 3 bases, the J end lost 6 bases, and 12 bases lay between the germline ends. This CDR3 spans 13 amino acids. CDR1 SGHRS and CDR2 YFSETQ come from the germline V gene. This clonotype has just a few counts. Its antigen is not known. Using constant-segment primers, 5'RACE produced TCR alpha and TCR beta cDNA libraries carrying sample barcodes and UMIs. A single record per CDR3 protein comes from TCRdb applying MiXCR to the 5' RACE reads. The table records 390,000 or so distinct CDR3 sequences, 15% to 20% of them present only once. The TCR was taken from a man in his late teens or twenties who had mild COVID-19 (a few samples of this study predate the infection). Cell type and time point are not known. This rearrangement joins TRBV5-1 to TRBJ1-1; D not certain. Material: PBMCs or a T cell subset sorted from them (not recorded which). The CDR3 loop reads CASSSLTDSEAFF. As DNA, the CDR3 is TGCGCCAGCAGCTCTTTGACGGATTCTGAAGCTTTCTTT.